The sequence of this TCR beta chain was determined in a study of response to subunit inactivated influenza vaccine. Findings and limits, study-wide: Authors suggested seasonal influenza vaccinations each recruit few new T cells.

TCRdb re-analysed the RT-PCR reads in MiXCR, keeping a single row per CDR3 protein. Of roughly 650,000 distinct CDR3 sequences in the sample, 15% to 18% were seen once. A few counts support this clonotype. Antigen: not known. The sample in question was PBMCs from blood, obtained 11 to 12 days after vaccination. This clonotype was sampled from a man aged 50 to 60 who received an inactivated influenza vaccine.

In DNA form, the CDR3 reads TGTGCCAGCTCACCAAAAGGGGGCTACGAGCAGTACTTC. Translation: CASSPKGGYEQYF. The V gene is TRBV18, the J gene TRBJ2-7, with D perhaps matching TRBD1 (6 bases). Germline loops: CDR1 KGHSH, CDR2 LQKENI. The V end was cut by 2 bases, the J end by 3 bases, with 8 bases between. The CDR3 runs to 13 residues.